According to its frequency, the clone carrying this T cell receptor (beta chain) is medium-sized. Antigen: not known. TRB rearrangements were amplified by touch-down multiplex PCR with mixed TRB-A/B primers. Each CDR3 protein gets one entry in TCRdb, which reprocessed the multiplex PCR reads and gives no DNA. This repertoire includes some 3,900 distinct CDR3 sequences. The CDR3 loop spans 12 amino acids. Germline V gene data show CDR1 as SQVTM and CDR2 as ANQGSEA. The entry originates in a study of T cell clusters in autoimmune cytopenias. Notes on the study in general: Primary autoimmune cytopenia patients appeared to lack physiological T cell clusters present in healthy donors. Functional roles of the in silico T cell clusters still await experimental validation.

TRB amplification used roughly 250 ng of peripheral blood genomic DNA. The receptor was derived from a human donor with an autoimmune cytopenia or autoimmune hepatitis (not recorded which). Sequenced sample: peripheral blood. This chain uses TRBV29-1 with TRBJ1-2; checking the TCRdb D call of TRBD1 is not possible without DNA. This CDR3 is CSVANLRVGYTF.